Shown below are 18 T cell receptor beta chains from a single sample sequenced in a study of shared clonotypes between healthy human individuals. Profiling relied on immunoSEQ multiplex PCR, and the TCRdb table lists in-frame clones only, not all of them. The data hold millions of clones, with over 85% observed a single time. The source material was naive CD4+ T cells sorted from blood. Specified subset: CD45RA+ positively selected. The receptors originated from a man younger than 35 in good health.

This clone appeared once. CDR3 DNA: TGTGCCAGCAGCGTAGGCTCAGGGCTCCAAGAGACCCAGTACTTC. The encoded protein is CASSVGSGLQETQYF. The J gene is TRBJ2-5, the V gene TRBV9; TRBD1 might be the D (5 bases). CDR1 is SGDLS and CDR2 is YYNGEE in the germline V gene. The CDR3 is 15 residues long. Trimming removed 0 bases from V and 1 base from J, with 10 bases in between.

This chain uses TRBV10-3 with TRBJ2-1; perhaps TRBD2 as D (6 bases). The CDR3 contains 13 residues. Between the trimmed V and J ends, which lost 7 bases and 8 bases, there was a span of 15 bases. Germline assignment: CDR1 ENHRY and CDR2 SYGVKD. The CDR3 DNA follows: TGTGCCATCACCCGGGACCCGGGAGATGAGCAGTTCTTC. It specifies CAITRDPGDEQFF.

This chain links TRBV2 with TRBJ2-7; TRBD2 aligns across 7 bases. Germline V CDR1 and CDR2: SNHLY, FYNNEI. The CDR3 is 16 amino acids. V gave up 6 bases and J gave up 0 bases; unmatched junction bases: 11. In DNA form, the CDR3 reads TGTGCCAGCAGCTTAGCGGCTAGCGGAACCTCCTACGAGCAGTACTTC. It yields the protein CASSLAASGTSYEQYF.

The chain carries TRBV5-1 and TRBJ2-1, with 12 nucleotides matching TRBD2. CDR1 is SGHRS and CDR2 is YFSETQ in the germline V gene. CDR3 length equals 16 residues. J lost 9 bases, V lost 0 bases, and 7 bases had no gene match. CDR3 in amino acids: CASSLALTSGSGEQFF. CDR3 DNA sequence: TGCGCCAGCAGCTTGGCCTTGACTAGCGGGAGCGGTGAGCAGTTCTTC.

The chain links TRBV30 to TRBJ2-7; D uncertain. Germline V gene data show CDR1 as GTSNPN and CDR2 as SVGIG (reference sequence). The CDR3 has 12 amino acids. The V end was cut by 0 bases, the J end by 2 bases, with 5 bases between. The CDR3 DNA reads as TGTGCCTGGAGTGTTTCCGCCTACGAGCAGTACTTC. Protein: CAWSVSAYEQYF.

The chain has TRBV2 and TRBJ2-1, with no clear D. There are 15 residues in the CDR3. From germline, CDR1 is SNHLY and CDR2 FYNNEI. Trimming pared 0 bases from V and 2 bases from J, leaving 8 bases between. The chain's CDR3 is CASSEAGMTYNEQFF. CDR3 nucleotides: TGTGCCAGCAGTGAAGCGGGCATGACCTACAATGAGCAGTTCTTC.

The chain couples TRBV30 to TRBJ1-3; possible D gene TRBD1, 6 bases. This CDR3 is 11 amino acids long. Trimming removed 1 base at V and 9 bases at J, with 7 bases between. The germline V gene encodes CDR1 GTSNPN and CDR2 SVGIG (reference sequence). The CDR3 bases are TGTGCCTGGAGTGGGGGGGCCACCATATATTTT. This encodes CAWSGGATIYF.

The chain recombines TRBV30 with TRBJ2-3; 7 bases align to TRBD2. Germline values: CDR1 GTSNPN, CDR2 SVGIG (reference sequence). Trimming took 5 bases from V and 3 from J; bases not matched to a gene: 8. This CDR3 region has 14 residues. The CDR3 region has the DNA TGTGCCTGGTCGGCGGGAGTTGGTACAGATACGCAGTATTTT. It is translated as CAWSAGVGTDTQYF.

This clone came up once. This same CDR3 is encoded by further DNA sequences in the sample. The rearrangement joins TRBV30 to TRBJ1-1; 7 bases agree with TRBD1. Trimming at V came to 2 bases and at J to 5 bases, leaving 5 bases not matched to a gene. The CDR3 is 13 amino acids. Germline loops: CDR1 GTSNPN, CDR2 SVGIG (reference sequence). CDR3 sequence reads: CAWSSQGGTEAFF. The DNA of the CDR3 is TGTGCCTGGAGTTCCCAGGGGGGGACTGAAGCTTTCTTT.

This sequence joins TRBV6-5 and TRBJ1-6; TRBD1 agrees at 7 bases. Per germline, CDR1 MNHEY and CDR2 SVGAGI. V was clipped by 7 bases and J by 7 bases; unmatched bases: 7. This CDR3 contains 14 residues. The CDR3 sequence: CASNKGTENSPLHF. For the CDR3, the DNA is TGTGCCAGCAACAAGGGGACAGAGAATTCACCCCTCCACTTT.

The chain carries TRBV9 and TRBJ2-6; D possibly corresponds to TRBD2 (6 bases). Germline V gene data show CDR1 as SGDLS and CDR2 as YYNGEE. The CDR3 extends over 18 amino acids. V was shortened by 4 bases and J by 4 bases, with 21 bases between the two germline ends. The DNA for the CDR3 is TGTGCCAGCAGCCCTAGTGCGGGGTCATTGGGAGGGGCCAACGTCCTGACTTTC. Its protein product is CASSPSAGSLGGANVLTF.

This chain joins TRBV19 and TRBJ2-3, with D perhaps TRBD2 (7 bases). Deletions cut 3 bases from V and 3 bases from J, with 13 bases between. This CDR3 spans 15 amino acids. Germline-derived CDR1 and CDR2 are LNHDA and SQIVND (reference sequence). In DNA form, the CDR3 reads TGTGCCAGTAGTATCGGGGGGCGTGGGACAGATACGCAGTATTTT. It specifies CASSIGGRGTDTQYF.

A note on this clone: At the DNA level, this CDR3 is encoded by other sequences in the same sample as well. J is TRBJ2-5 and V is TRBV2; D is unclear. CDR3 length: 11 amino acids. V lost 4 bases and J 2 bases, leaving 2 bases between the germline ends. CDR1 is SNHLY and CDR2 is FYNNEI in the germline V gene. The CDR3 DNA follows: TGTGCCAGCAGTGCGCAAGAGACCCAGTACTTC. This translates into CASSAQETQYF.

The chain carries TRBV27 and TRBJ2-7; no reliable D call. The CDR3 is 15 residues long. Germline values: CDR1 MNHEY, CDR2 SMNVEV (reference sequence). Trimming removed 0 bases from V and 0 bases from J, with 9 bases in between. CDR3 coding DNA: TGTGCCAGCAGTTTATCGGCAGGTTACTCCTACGAGCAGTACTTC. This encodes CASSLSAGYSYEQYF.

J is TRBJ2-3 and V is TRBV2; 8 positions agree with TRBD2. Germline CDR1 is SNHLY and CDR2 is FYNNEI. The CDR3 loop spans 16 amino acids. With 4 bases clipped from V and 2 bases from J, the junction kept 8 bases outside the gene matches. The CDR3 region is CASSVRLAGHTDTQYF. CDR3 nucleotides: TGTGCCAGCAGTGTTCGTCTAGCGGGCCACACAGATACGCAGTATTTT.

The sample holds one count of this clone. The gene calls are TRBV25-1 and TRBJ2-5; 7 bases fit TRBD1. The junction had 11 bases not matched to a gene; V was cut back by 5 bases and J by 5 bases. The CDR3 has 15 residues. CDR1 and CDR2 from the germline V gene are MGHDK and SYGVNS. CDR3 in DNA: TGTGCCAGCAGTCCGCAACAGGGGTTACGGGAGACCCAGTACTTC. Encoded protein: CASSPQQGLRETQYF.

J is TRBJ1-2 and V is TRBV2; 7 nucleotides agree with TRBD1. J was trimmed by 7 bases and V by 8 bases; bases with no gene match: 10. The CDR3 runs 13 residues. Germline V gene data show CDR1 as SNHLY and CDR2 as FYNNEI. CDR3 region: CASGATGVAGYTF. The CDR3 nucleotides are TGTGCCAGCGGTGCAACAGGGGTGGCTGGCTACACCTTC.

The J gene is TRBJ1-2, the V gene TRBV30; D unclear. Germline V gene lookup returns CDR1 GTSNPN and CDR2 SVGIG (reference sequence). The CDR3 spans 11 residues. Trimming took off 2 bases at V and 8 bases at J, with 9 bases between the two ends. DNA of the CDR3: TGTGCCTGGAGTTCTACATCGGGCTACACCTTC. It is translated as CAWSSTSGYTF.